This is a list of T cell receptor beta chains from one sample in a study of T cells in Graves' hyperthyroidism and ophthalmopathy. A single record per CDR3 protein comes from TCRdb applying MiXCR to the multiplex PCR reads. The data hold 300,000 to 400,000 distinct CDR3 sequences, with about 13% observed a single time. The sample was blood. These receptors were taken from a young woman with Graves' hyperthyroidism. Each CDR3 is given with its conserved first and last residue. A D gene is named only where the DNA matches it firmly. Size is stated for part of the rows, as once, few or many counts, or as a class when the clone is expanded.

v_call	cdr3_length	j_call	clone_size	d_call	cdr3_nt	cdr3_aa
TRBV19	12	TRBJ2-1	.	.	TGTGCCAGTAGTATAAGGGACAATGAGCAGTTCTTC	CASSIRDNEQFF
TRBV27	13	TRBJ1-2	many	TRBD1	TGTGCCAGCAGTCCAGGGGGGGTAGGTGGCTACACCTTC	CASSPGGVGGYTF
TRBV3-1	13	TRBJ1-6	many	.	TGTGCCAGCAGCCAAGTCCCTTATTCACCCCTCCACTTT	CASSQVPYSPLHF
TRBV4-1	16	TRBJ1-5	many	.	TGCGCCAGCAGCCAGCAACCTGAGGGGGGGAATCAGCCCCAGCATTTT	CASSQQPEGGNQPQHF
TRBV6-2/TRBV6-3	14	TRBJ2-3	many	.	TGTGCCAGCAGCTTTACAGGGTCGCGGGATACGCAGTATTTT	CASSFTGSRDTQYF
TRBV28	14	TRBJ2-7	many	TRBD2	TGTGCCAGCAGACTAGCGGGGAGCTCCTACGAGCAGTACTTC	CASRLAGSSYEQYF
TRBV3-1	15	TRBJ2-5	many	TRBD2	TGTGCCAGCAGCCAAGGGGTCGGGGGGGAAGAGACCCAGTACTTC	CASSQGVGGEETQYF
TRBV28	15	TRBJ1-1	many	TRBD1	TGTGCCAGCAGTTTGGCCCCTCAGGGGGGCACTGAAGCTTTCTTT	CASSLAPQGGTEAFF
TRBV20-1	14	TRBJ2-7	many	TRBD2	TGCAGTGCTACGCCCACTAGCGGGAGTTACGAGCAGTACTTC	CSATPTSGSYEQYF
TRBV12-3/TRBV12-4	15	TRBJ2-1	many	TRBD1	TGTGCCAGCAGTTTTGGACAGGGGGCGACCCTTGAGCAGTTCTTC	CASSFGQGATLEQFF
TRBV27	16	TRBJ2-3	many	TRBD2	TGTGCCAGCAGTACTAGACTAGCGGGGAACACAGATACGCAGTATTTT	CASSTRLAGNTDTQYF
TRBV2	13	TRBJ1-1	few	.	TGTGCCTCCCGACGGGGGCCCGCGAGTGAAGCTTTCTTT	CASRRGPASEAFF
TRBV6-2/TRBV6-3	20	TRBJ2-1	many	TRBD1	TGTGCCAGCAGATACCGACAGGGGGCATGGTCGGAGGGCCGATCGAATGAGCAGTTCTTC	CASRYRQGAWSEGRSNEQFF
TRBV29-1	12	TRBJ1-2	.	.	TGCAGCATTGGAGGGGAGGGAAAAGGCTACACCTTC	CSIGGEGKGYTF
TRBV28	15	TRBJ1-5	few	TRBD1	TGTGCCAGCAGTTTATCGGGACAGGGGAATCAGCCCCAGCATTTT	CASSLSGQGNQPQHF
TRBV6-1	15	TRBJ1-2	many	.	TGTGCCAGCAGTGCCCCCCAATCCGCTAACTATGGCTACACCTTC	CASSAPQSANYGYTF
TRBV14	15	TRBJ1-2	few	.	TGTGCCAGCAGCCAAGAAAACAGGGCTAACTATGGCTACACCTTC	CASSQENRANYGYTF
TRBV6-1	15	TRBJ1-3	many	TRBD1	TGTGCCAGCAGTGAGGATGGACAGGGTGGAAACACCATATATTTT	CASSEDGQGGNTIYF
TRBV20-1	15	TRBJ1-6	many	.	TGCAGTGCCCCCCACGGGCAGGGGCATAATTCACCCCTCCACTTT	CSAPHGQGHNSPLHF
TRBV11-2	14	TRBJ2-5	many	TRBD2	TGTGCCAGCAGCTTAGGTGGACTAGTGGAGACCCAGTACTTC	CASSLGGLVETQYF
TRBV28	16	TRBJ2-1	once	TRBD2	TGTGCCAGCAGTGTGACTAGCGGGAGGGCCGACAGGGAGCAGTTCTTC	CASSVTSGRADREQFF
TRBV19	15	TRBJ2-7	many	.	TGTGCCAGTAGTCGCGACTTCTTTTCTCCCTACGAGCAGTACTTC	CASSRDFFSPYEQYF
TRBV28	14	TRBJ2-4	.	.	TGTGCCAGCAGTCGCAGGACTGGCAAAAACATTCAGTACTTC	CASSRRTGKNIQYF
TRBV10-2	14	TRBJ2-5	few	.	TGCGCCAGCAGTGAGTCTGAGAGTTTGGGGACCCAGTACTTC	CASSESESLGTQYF
TRBV7-3	15	TRBJ2-5	.	TRBD2	TGTGCCAGCAGCTTAATGACTAGCGGGAGTGAGACCCAGTACTTC	CASSLMTSGSETQYF
TRBV6-1	14	TRBJ2-3	.	TRBD2	TGTGCCAGCATCGCCAGCGGGAGACCAGATACGCAGTATTTT	CASIASGRPDTQYF
TRBV7-9	18	TRBJ2-3	few	.	TGTGCCAGCAGCTTATACGGAAGCAGGGGCCCTCGGGGAGATACGCAGTATTTT	CASSLYGSRGPRGDTQYF
TRBV19	13	TRBJ2-1	many	.	TGTGCCAGCGGGGGATTCTCCTACAATGAGCAGTTCTTC	CASGGFSYNEQFF
TRBV7-9	20	TRBJ1-5	.	.	TGTGCCAGCAGCTTACAGGCTGGTTCGGGTGGGGCCTATAGCAATCAGCCCCAGCATTTT	CASSLQAGSGGAYSNQPQHF
TRBV20-1	12	TRBJ1-4	many	TRBD1	TGCAGTGGAACAGGGGGGAGTGAAAAACTGTTTTTT	CSGTGGSEKLFF
TRBV2	14	TRBJ2-3	few	.	TGTGCCAGCCAGGCTTCCGGGACATTAGATACGCAGTATTTT	CASQASGTLDTQYF
TRBV24-1	15	TRBJ1-2	many	TRBD1	TGTGCCACCAGTGATTCGTGGACAGGGAAAGATGGCTACACCTTC	CATSDSWTGKDGYTF